Below, 30 T cell receptor beta chains from the same sample are listed, as sequenced in a study of tumor-infiltrating lymphocytes in localized non-small cell lung cancer. Profiling relied on immunoSEQ multiplex PCR, and the TCRdb table lists in-frame clones only, not all of them. The repertoire holds around 9,200 clones, about 81% seen once, with around 9.8% in the top ten. What was sequenced was uninvolved lung tissue not adjacent to the tumor. Source of these receptors: a human donor with non-small cell lung cancer.

In nucleotides, the CDR3 is TGTGCCAGCAGGGAGGACAGGGGAAATTACAATGAGCAGTTCTTC. This sequence encodes CASREDRGNYNEQFF. The rearrangement uses TRBV6-1 and TRBJ2-1, with 9 bases fitting TRBD1. The CDR3 loop spans 15 amino acids. CDR1 MNHNS and CDR2 SASEGT come from the germline V gene. J gave up 4 bases and V 6 bases, and 7 bases lay outside the gene matches.

The chain joins TRBV19 to TRBJ2-7, with 8 bases that match TRBD1. The germline gives CDR1 LNHDA, CDR2 SQIVND (reference sequence). This CDR3 contains 14 residues. Trimming took 5 bases from V and 1 from J; bases not matched to a gene: 4. CDR3 loop: CASSGRTGSYEQYF. In DNA form, the CDR3 reads TGTGCCAGTAGTGGGCGGACAGGGTCCTACGAGCAGTACTTC.

The chain combines TRBV7-2 with TRBJ2-1, with 16 bases aligning to TRBD2. CDR1 and CDR2 (germline): SGHTA, FQGNSA. With V trimmed by 5 bases and J by 7 bases, 11 bases remained unmatched. This CDR3 region has 18 residues. The CDR3: CASSTGTSGRAYINEQFF. The CDR3 region has the DNA TGTGCCAGCAGCACCGGGACTAGCGGGAGGGCCTATATAAATGAGCAGTTCTTC. Full variable domain (rest looked up from reference TRBV7-2 and TRBJ2-1): GAGVSQSPSNKVTEKGKDVELRCDPISGHTALYWYRQSLGQGLEFLIYFQGNSAPDKSGLPSDRFSAERTGGSVSTLTIQRTQQEDSAVYLCASSTGTSGRAYINEQFFGPGTRLTVL.

J is TRBJ2-7 and V is TRBV7-2; tentative D call: TRBD1 (6 bases). Trimming took 5 bases from V and 2 from J, leaving 13 bases between them. This CDR3 region has 14 residues. Germline values: CDR1 SGHTA, CDR2 FQGNSA. CDR3 region: CASSTRTEPYEQYF. DNA for the CDR3: TGTGCCAGCAGCACCCGGACAGAACCCTACGAGCAGTACTTC.

The table lists this clone with a count of one. The rearrangement uses TRBV10-2 and TRBJ1-2; TRBD1 agrees at 8 bases. The CDR3 is 14 amino acids. The ends lost 7 bases at V and 6 bases at J; junction bases unmatched: 10. The V gene's germline CDR1 is WSHSY and CDR2 SAAADI. CDR3 sequence: CASNQVTGGHGYTF. The CDR3 DNA reads as TGCGCCAGCAACCAAGTTACAGGGGGGCATGGCTACACCTTC.

The chain is built from TRBV2 and TRBJ1-2, with 8 bases aligning to TRBD1. J lost 4 bases, V lost 4 bases, and 2 bases had no gene match. This CDR3 contains 13 residues. The germline CDR1 and CDR2 sequences are SNHLY and FYNNEI. CDR3 region: CASSGDRTYGYTF. The CDR3 DNA is TGTGCCAGCAGTGGGGACAGGACCTATGGCTACACCTTC.

This clone was seen a handful of times. V gene TRBV7-2 combines with J gene TRBJ1-5; D ambiguous. Germline CDR1 and CDR2: SGHTA and FQGNSA. V gave up 2 bases and J gave up 5 bases, with 4 bases separating them. The CDR3 length is 12 residues. The CDR3, as DNA: TGTGCCAGCAGCTTAAACGATCAGCCCCAGCATTTT. Its translation: CASSLNDQPQHF.

Relative to its sample, this clone is large. The chain uses TRBV7-9 and TRBJ1-2; 8 nucleotides line up with TRBD1. Germline V CDR1 and CDR2: SEHNR, FQNEAQ (reference sequence). V shed 5 bases and J 6 bases; nucleotides not matched to a gene: 11. The length of the CDR3 is 15 residues. CDR3 DNA: TGTGCCAGCAGCCTATCAGGGGGCGCAAGAGATGGCTACACCTTC. Translation: CASSLSGGARDGYTF.

V gene TRBV5-1 combines with J gene TRBJ2-1, with unresolved D. V lost 1 base and J 6 bases, leaving 5 bases between the germline ends. Germline V gene lookup returns CDR1 SGHRS and CDR2 YFSETQ. The CDR3 sequence is 12 residues long. The CDR3 bases are TGCGCCAGCAGCTTGAAGGTCAATGAGCAGTTCTTC. It encodes CASSLKVNEQFF.

The V gene is TRBV6-6, the J gene TRBJ1-2; possible D gene TRBD1, 6 bases. CDR1 is MNHNY, CDR2 SVGAGI, per germline (reference sequence). V dropped 6 bases and J dropped 8 bases, with 19 bases sitting between them. The CDR3 loop spans 14 amino acids. In DNA form, the CDR3 reads TGTGCCAGCAGCCCGGATGTGGGGGCGAAAGGCTACACCTTC. Amino acids: CASSPDVGAKGYTF.

The V call is TRBV18, the J call TRBJ1-4; 8 nucleotides align to TRBD1. The CDR3 loop spans 13 amino acids. Germline CDR1 and CDR2: KGHSH and LQKENI. With V trimmed by 6 bases and J by 6 bases, 3 bases remained unmatched. The CDR3 is CASSPGQDEKLFF. CDR3 coding DNA: TGTGCCAGCTCCCCGGGACAGGATGAAAAACTGTTTTTT.

The chain recombines TRBV7-9 with TRBJ2-1; 7 bases align to TRBD1. Germline CDR1 reads SEHNR; CDR2 reads FQNEAQ (reference sequence). The junction had 19 bases not matched to a gene; V was cut back by 3 bases and J by 5 bases. This CDR3 has 19 amino acids. The CDR3 loop is CASSFLPSDRQGTDNEQFF. DNA for the CDR3: TGTGCCAGCAGCTTCCTTCCCTCGGACAGGCAGGGAACTGACAATGAGCAGTTCTTC.

The chain couples TRBV30 to TRBJ2-5, with 7 bases matching TRBD2. Near its end, the DNA agrees better with TRBJ2-7, so the J call may be wrong. Germline V CDR1 and CDR2: GTSNPN, SVGIG (reference sequence). This CDR3 spans 13 amino acids. CDR3 in DNA: TGTGCCTGGAGTGTAGCGGGGTCTGACGAGCAGTACTTC. Protein sequence: CAWSVAGSDEQYF.

The genes are TRBV5-1 and TRBJ2-7, with 7 bases lining up with TRBD1. The germline CDR1 and CDR2 sequences are SGHRS and YFSETQ. This CDR3 has 15 amino acids. V lost 4 bases, J lost 5 bases, and 12 bases stayed unmatched. CDR3 loop: CASSEGAGQTNEQYF. The CDR3 DNA sequence: TGCGCCAGCAGCGAGGGGGCTGGGCAGACGAACGAGCAGTACTTC.

This clone was counted only a few times. V is TRBV7-2 and J is TRBJ1-1, with no clear D. Trimming took off 5 bases at V and 6 bases at J, with 10 bases between the two ends. The CDR3 consists of 12 residues. Germline V gene sequence: CDR1 SGHTA, CDR2 FQGNSA. Here the CDR3 reads CASSPGPSEAFF. The CDR3 nucleotides are TGTGCCAGCAGCCCGGGCCCCTCTGAAGCTTTCTTT.

A single count supports this clone. This chain uses TRBV6-6 with TRBJ2-3; D is unresolved. Germline values: CDR1 MNHNY, CDR2 SVGAGI (reference sequence). The CDR3 length is 16 residues. V was pared by 0 bases and J by 5 bases, with 15 bases between. CDR3 sequence reads: CASSYSWASLGDTQYF. The CDR3, as DNA: TGTGCCAGCAGTTACTCTTGGGCGTCTCTTGGAGATACGCAGTATTTT.

The CDR3 spells CASSLLGAWGNQPQHF. The DNA for the CDR3 is TGTGCCAGCAGTTTATTAGGGGCCTGGGGCAATCAGCCCCAGCATTTT. The V gene is TRBV28, the J gene TRBJ1-5, with TRBD1 as a possible D gene (5 bases). The germline V gene encodes CDR1 MDHEN and CDR2 SYDVKM. Trimming pared 1 base from V and 2 bases from J, leaving 12 bases between. This CDR3 has 16 residues.

The rearrangement uses TRBV28 and TRBJ1-5, with TRBD1 matching over 7 bases. J gave up 3 bases and V 3 bases, and 5 bases lay outside the gene matches. Germline lookup yields CDR1 MDHEN and CDR2 SYDVKM. CDR3 size: 15 residues. CDR3 bases: TGTGCCAGCAGTTTGCCAGGGGGATTCAATCAGCCCCAGCATTTT. It codes for CASSLPGGFNQPQHF.

The gene calls are TRBV6-5 and TRBJ1-3; the D is unclear. V lost 4 bases, J lost 0 bases, and 7 bases lay in between. Per germline, CDR1 MNHEY and CDR2 SVGAGI. There are 14 residues in the CDR3. This chain's CDR3 is CASSSVTSGNTIYF. In DNA form, the CDR3 reads TGTGCCAGCAGTTCAGTGACCTCTGGAAACACCATATATTTT.

This chain joins TRBV28 and TRBJ1-1, with no clear D. V was trimmed by 2 bases and J by 6 bases, leaving 10 bases between them. CDR3 length equals 13 residues. Per the germline V gene, CDR1 is MDHEN and CDR2 is SYDVKM. CDR3 DNA sequence: TGTGCCAGCAGTTTAGCGAGAACGGCTGAAGCTTTCTTT. Protein product: CASSLARTAEAFF.

This clone appeared once. The V gene is TRBV10-2, the J gene TRBJ1-2; 10 bases are shared with TRBD1. This CDR3 comprises 15 residues. Germline trimming cut 9 bases from V and 4 bases from J; bases unmatched to any gene: 11. CDR1 and CDR2 from the germline V gene are WSHSY and SAAADI. The CDR3 region has the DNA TGCGCCAGTAGGACTGACTGGGACAGGGGCTATGGCTACACCTTC. This codes for CASRTDWDRGYGYTF.

The chain couples TRBV7-8 to TRBJ2-5, with 10 bases lining up with TRBD2. Trimming at V came to 1 base and at J to 3 bases, leaving 11 bases not matched to a gene. The CDR3 runs to 18 residues. CDR1 and CDR2 (germline): SGHVS, FQNEAQ. The CDR3 DNA reads as TGTGCCAGCAGCTTAGGCGAACTAGCGGGATGGGAGGAAGAGACCCAGTACTTC. Translated: CASSLGELAGWEEETQYF.

The V call is TRBV6-5, the J call TRBJ2-7, with D perhaps matching TRBD1 (5 bases). V was trimmed by 2 bases and J by 5 bases, leaving 13 bases between them. Germline CDR1 is MNHEY and CDR2 is SVGAGI. This CDR3 has 14 residues. Here the CDR3 reads CASSYLQGNDEQYF. CDR3 DNA: TGTGCCAGCAGTTACCTTCAGGGAAACGACGAGCAGTACTTC.

The V and J genes are TRBV10-3 and TRBJ2-3; 10 positions agree with TRBD2. After removal of 6 bases from V and 2 bases from J, the junction contained 2 bases not matched to a gene. The CDR3 is 14 amino acids. Germline values: CDR1 ENHRY, CDR2 SYGVKD. The DNA of the CDR3 is TGTGCCATCAGCCTAGCGGGGGCCACAGATACGCAGTATTTT. Translation: CAISLAGATDTQYF.

The V call is TRBV6-1, the J call TRBJ1-4, with D tentatively TRBD1 (5 bases). The V end lost 8 bases, the J end lost 3 bases, and 13 bases lay between the germline ends. Germline values: CDR1 MNHNS, CDR2 SASEGT. This CDR3 has 14 residues. The CDR3 nucleotides read TGTGCCAGCGGGCGACAGACCTCTAATGAAAAACTGTTTTTT. It is translated as CASGRQTSNEKLFF.

This chain links TRBV6-1 with TRBJ2-3; D gene ambiguous. The germline gives CDR1 MNHNS, CDR2 SASEGT. There are 14 residues in the CDR3. The ends were cut back, 5 bases at V and 0 bases at J, with 9 bases in the middle. The CDR3 spells CASSNRPSTDTQYF. Written as DNA, the CDR3 is TGTGCCAGCAGTAACCGCCCTAGCACAGATACGCAGTATTTT.

The rearrangement uses TRBV4-1 and TRBJ1-1; D is possibly TRBD1 (5 bases). The CDR3 has 17 residues. Trimming removed 6 bases from V and 5 bases from J, with 25 bases in between. Germline CDR1 reads MGHRA; CDR2 reads YSYEKL. CDR3 region: CASRAQAQGKPGTEAFF. The DNA of the CDR3 is TGCGCCAGCAGGGCCCAAGCCCAGGGAAAACCGGGGACTGAAGCTTTCTTT.

This chain connects TRBV2 to TRBJ1-5; no firm D call. V was cut by 4 bases and J by 5 bases, with 3 bases left in between. The CDR3 length is 11 residues. Germline V gene lookup returns CDR1 SNHLY and CDR2 FYNNEI. CDR3 region: CASSGDQPQHF. For the CDR3, the DNA is TGTGCCAGCAGTGGAGATCAGCCCCAGCATTTT. Complete variable domain (other parts from reference TRBV2 and TRBJ1-5): EPEVTQTPSHQVTQMGQEVILRCVPISNHLYFYWYRQILGQKVEFLVSFYNNEISEKSEIFDDQFSVERPDGSNFTLKIRSTKLEDSAMYFCASSGDQPQHFGDGTRLSIL.

The chain is built from TRBV7-9 and TRBJ1-1; D gene ambiguous. V was cut by 1 base and J by 10 bases, with 10 bases left in between. The germline V gene encodes CDR1 SEHNR and CDR2 FQNEAQ (reference sequence). The CDR3 spans 12 residues. The CDR3 DNA sequence: TGTGCCAGCAGCTTAGACCTGGCGGGAGCTTTCTTT. Residues: CASSLDLAGAFF.

J is TRBJ2-7 and V is TRBV5-6, with a possible D match to TRBD2 (5 bases). There are 14 residues in the CDR3. Germline V CDR1 and CDR2: SGHDT, YYEEEE. V dropped 1 base and J dropped 6 bases, with 14 bases sitting between them. The chain's CDR3 is CASSLRNGVREQYF. The CDR3 nucleotides read TGTGCCAGCAGCTTGAGAAACGGGGTCCGCGAGCAGTACTTC.